A selection of T cell receptor beta chains follows, all from one sample in a study of shared clonotypes between healthy human individuals. The protocol was immunoSEQ multiplex PCR, while the TCRdb copy is restricted to in-frame clones and leaves out a portion. The table shows around 720,000 clones, with around 73% occurring only once. Sequenced input: memory CD4+ T cells sorted from blood. The receptors were sampled from a woman in her twenties or thirties in good health. Both conserved end residues are trimmed from each CDR3. The D gene is left open where the match is weak. Clone sizes are given selectively: once, few, many, or a class where the clone is expanded.

V | D | length | size | CDR3
TRBV11-3 | NA | 11 | once | ASSPQEGHEQF
TRBV7-7 | TRBD1 | 13 | NA | ASTHGTGGGETQY
TRBV28 | NA | 12 | many | ARSPTGHLYEQY
TRBV2 | NA | 12 | few | ASSERTGNQPQH
TRBV7-2 | NA | 13 | NA | ASSLGGQTKRTQY
TRBV27 | NA | 14 | once | ASNPRFPDLRGEQY
TRBV6-1 | NA | 9 | NA | ASRGANVLT
TRBV27 | NA | 19 | NA | ASSLGGEVYNLLKTEDTQY
TRBV6-5 | NA | 13 | NA | ASSYSELGTYGYT
TRBV28 | NA | 13 | NA | ASSEPTLPYNEQF
TRBV7-2 | TRBD2 | 12 | NA | ASSNQRDSYEQY
TRBV30 | NA | 9 | NA | ATSWVNEQY
TRBV30 | NA | 12 | NA | AWGLLGRTFGYT
TRBV7-8 | NA | 14 | NA | ASSPSGVGMNTEAF
TRBV6-1 | TRBD1 | 13 | NA | ASSVQGAGNQPQH
TRBV11-2 | NA | 12 | once | ASSPQGLRYEQY